The present TCR beta chain was sequenced within a study of blood T cell repertoires in COVID-19 (dated by TCRdb to the early 2020s). At the level of the whole study: The collaborator samples originated in the United States, Italy and Spain and spanned the acute and convalescent phases of COVID-19. The prospective study material was composed of cDNA or gDNA derived from T cells, B-cell-depleted T cells, or PBMCs. Deeply sampled blood TCRbeta repertoires from subjects exposed to, actively infected with, or recovered from COVID-19 were included in the dataset. A freely available public database, intended as a resource for researchers studying the immune response to SARS-CoV-2, is where the repertoires were released. Samples were obtained from the ongoing ImmuneRACE study (first 160 participants) and from about 1,300 subjects provided by 6 global collaborators. Sample metadata almost always included a de-identified subject ID, COVID-19 status, age in years and sex. Where available, HLA class I and class II types were obtained from metadata supplied by the sample provider rather than from assay-based typing.

Turning to this clone: It has no known antigen specificity. No base quality information exists; no much larger clone differs at one position.

TCRbeta CDR3 regions were amplified from genomic DNA using the immunoSEQ Assay, a bias-controlled multiplex PCR. As for how the authors treated the data: The number of nucleated cells in each sample was estimated by amplification of reference gene primers within the assay. To quantify the absolute abundance of each unique TCRbeta CDR3 rearrangement, sequence reads were collapsed and filtered. For each sample, productive Simpson clonality was calculated by taking the square root of Simpson's diversity index across productive rearrangements. This is the immuneACCESS table as TCRdb keeps it, with only in-frame sequences that have V and J called. A part of the clones is gone; compared with another copy, unresolved V genes explain less than half, and the rest is unexplained. V and J calls and clone size come straight from that table; D and trimming were deduced from the DNA. For this sample the table gives some 430,000 clones, of which around 91% were detected only once. The top ten clonotypes cover 0.6% of the sample.

V ends up 5 bases short and J 5 bases short, with an unmatched junction base count of 5. The CDR3 measures 12 amino acids from cysteine to phenylalanine. Only the CDR3 DNA stays, 36 bases, in frame from base 1. Sequences SQVTM (CDR1) and ANQGSEA (CDR2) are obtained from the germline V gene. Enrolling through a virtual design, the prospective study's participants ranged in age from roughly 18 to 89 years and lived across more than 20 United States geographic areas. To assign participants to cohorts, the prospective study relied on clinical history that participants themselves reported in a screening survey and a study questionnaire. For ImmuneRACE Cohort 3, a participant was defined as recovered based on two consecutive negative NP/OP PCR tests, clearance by a healthcare professional, or resolution of symptoms. In the prospective study, mobile phlebotomists collected whole blood, serum and a nasopharyngeal or oropharyngeal swab from each participant. Participants in the prospective study had the option to provide additional blood draws and questionnaires over a roughly two-month period. Before DNA extraction, blood samples from the prospective study were shipped at room temperature or frozen.

General conclusions and limits of the study: Clinical and demographic metadata were provided uncurated, with the amount varying by source and participant.

This sequence originates from a man aged 18-30 years who had recovered from COVID-19. The sequenced material came from PBMCs or T cells enriched from blood (not recorded which). Here the chain combines TRBV29-1 and TRBJ1-1, with 7 middle bases fitting TRBD1. CDR3 region: CSVRQGGTEAFF. The sequence in DNA is TGCAGCGTTAGACAGGGAGGAACTGAAGCTTTCTTT. With all but the CDR3 taken from the reference TRBV29-1 and TRBJ1-1 genes, the full variable domain is: SAVISQKPSRDICQRGTSLTIQCQVDSQVTMMFWYRQQPGQSLTLIATANQGSEATYESGFVIDKFPISRPNLTFSTLTVSNMSPEDSSIYLCSVRQGGTEAFFGQGTRLTVV.